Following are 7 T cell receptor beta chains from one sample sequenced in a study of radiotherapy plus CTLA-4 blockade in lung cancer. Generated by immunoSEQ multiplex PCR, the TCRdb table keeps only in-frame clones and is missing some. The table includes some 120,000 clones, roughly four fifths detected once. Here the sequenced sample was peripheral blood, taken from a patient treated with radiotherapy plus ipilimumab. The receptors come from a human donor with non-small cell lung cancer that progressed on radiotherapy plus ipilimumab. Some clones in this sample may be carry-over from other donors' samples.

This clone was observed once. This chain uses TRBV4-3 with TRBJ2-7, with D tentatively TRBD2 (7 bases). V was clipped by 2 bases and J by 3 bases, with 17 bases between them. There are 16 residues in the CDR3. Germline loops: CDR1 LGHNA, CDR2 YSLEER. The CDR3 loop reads CASSQIRGAGIYEQYF. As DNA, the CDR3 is TGCGCCAGCAGCCAAATCCGGGGGGCAGGGATCTACGAGCAGTACTTC.

The CDR3: CASTPSYYGYTF. The CDR3 DNA reads as TGTGCCAGTACCCCCTCTTACTATGGCTACACCTTC. The gene calls are TRBV19 and TRBJ1-2, with unresolved D. The CDR3 runs 12 residues. Trimming removed 7 bases at V and 3 bases at J, with 9 bases between. Germline V gene data show CDR1 as LNHDA and CDR2 as SQIVND (reference sequence).

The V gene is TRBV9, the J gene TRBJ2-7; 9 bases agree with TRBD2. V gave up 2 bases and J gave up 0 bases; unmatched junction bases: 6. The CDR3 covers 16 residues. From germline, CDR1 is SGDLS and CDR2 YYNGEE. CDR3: CASSVSGGTPSYEQYF. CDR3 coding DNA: TGTGCCAGCAGCGTTAGCGGGGGAACCCCCTCCTACGAGCAGTACTTC. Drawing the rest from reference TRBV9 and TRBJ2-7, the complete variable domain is DSGVTQTPKHLITATGQRVTLRCSPRSGDLSVYWYQQSLDQGLQFLIQYYNGEERAKGNILERFSAQQFPDLHSELNLSSLELGDSALYFCASSVSGGTPSYEQYFGPGTRLTVT.

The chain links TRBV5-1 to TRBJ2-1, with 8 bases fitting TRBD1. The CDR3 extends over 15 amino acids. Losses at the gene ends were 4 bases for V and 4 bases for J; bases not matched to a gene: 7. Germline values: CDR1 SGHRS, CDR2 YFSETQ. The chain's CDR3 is CASSATTGVYNEQFF. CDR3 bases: TGCGCCAGCAGCGCTACGACAGGGGTGTACAATGAGCAGTTCTTC.

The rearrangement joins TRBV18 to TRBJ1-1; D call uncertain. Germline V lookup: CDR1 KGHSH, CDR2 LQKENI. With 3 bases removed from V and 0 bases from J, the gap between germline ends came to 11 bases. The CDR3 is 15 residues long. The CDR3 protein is CASSPWADMNTEAFF. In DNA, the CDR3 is TGTGCCAGCTCACCTTGGGCCGATATGAACACTGAAGCTTTCTTT.

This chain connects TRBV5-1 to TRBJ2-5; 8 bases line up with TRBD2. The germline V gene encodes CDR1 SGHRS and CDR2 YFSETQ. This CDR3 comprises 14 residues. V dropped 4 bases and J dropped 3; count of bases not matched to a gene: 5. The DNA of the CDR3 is TGCGCCAGCAGCGGTGTGACTAGCGAAGAGACCCAGTACTTC. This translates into CASSGVTSEETQYF.

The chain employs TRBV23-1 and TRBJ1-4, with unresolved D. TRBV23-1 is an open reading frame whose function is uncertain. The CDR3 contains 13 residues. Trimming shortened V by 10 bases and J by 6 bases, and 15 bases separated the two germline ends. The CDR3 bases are TGCGCCAACCCCCTGGAGGGTTATGAAAAACTGTTTTTT. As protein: CANPLEGYEKLFF.